This TCR beta chain was observed in a study of CD8+CD57+ T cells in acquired aplastic anemia (dated by TCRdb to between 2018 and 2020). About the study as a whole: Extracted DNA from sorted CD4+ and CD8+ cells averaged around 3.3 ug, ranging from about 0.18 to 27.4 ug. CD8+CD57+ expansion was defined as frequency above the mean frequency observed in healthy subjects. Broader findings and caveats from the paper: No significant difference in CD8+ Simpson's diversity was found between patients and healthy controls (P=0.060). Although 25 to 30 CD8+ CDR3 sequences were shared by patients and controls, these sequences appeared highly expressed in patients and within the immunodominant clones of patients.

Patients chosen for sequencing had shown expansion of CD8+CD57+ cells by flow cytometry. Severe acquired aplastic anemia was diagnosed in all patients according to International Study of Aplastic Anemia and Agranulocytosis and Camitta criteria. No patient had received any therapy when blood was sampled. TCR repertoires of sorted CD4+ and CD8+ blood T cells from severe aplastic anemia patients and healthy subjects were deep-sequenced in the study. In the USA, patient enrollment took place under clinicaltrials.gov protocols 00001620, 01623167, 00001397, 00071045, 00081523 and 00961064. Ficoll-Paque density gradient centrifugation was used to isolate peripheral blood mononuclear cells. CD4+ and CD8+ T cells were sorted by FACS or magnetic beads before DNA extraction. This clonotype was picked up many times. What antigen it recognizes has not been identified. Within one base of it there is no much larger clone, and no base qualities were kept.

TCR beta VDJ combination and CDR3 sequence profiling used genomic DNA as the template. An Illumina HiSeq 2000 was the platform used for TCR repertoire sequencing. As for the authors' bioinformatics: TRBV/TRBJ rearrangement plots, CDR3 size and DJ length profiles, and Simpson's diversity index were used to assess repertoires. The most abundant DNA sequence in the deep sequencing data was defined as the immunodominant clone. CDR3 amino acid sequences were screened for sharing across subjects and compared with published repertoires and the VDJdb database. Through fastp at Q25 and MiXCR, TCRdb rebuilt clones from the public reads, retaining in-frame beta chains. Rows merge per CDR3 protein into single entries with the most common DNA and genes. In this record, the V and J calls reflect TCRdb's handling and not the investigators' own analysis. For this sample the table gives around 430,000 distinct CDR3 sequences, of which less than 35% were detected only once. 0.75% to 0.95% of the sample rests with the top ten.

The sequence was obtained from a human donor with aplastic anemia. The sample comprised sorted CD4+, CD8+, or CD8+CD57+ T cells (not recorded which) from PBMCs.

This receptor has the CDR3 CATSPGGRGLEETQYF. The sequenced DNA: TGTGCCACCAGCCCAGGGGGGAGGGGTCTTGAGGAGACCCAGTACTTC. The chain joins TRBV15 to TRBJ2-5; the D call is possibly TRBD1 or TRBD2, each sharing 7 bases. In the germline V gene (reference sequence), CDR1 corresponds to LNHNV and CDR2 to YYDKDF. The germline ends are 21 bases apart after V is trimmed by 5 bases and J by 5 bases. The CDR3, cysteine through phenylalanine, is 16 amino acids long. Only CDR3 DNA remains: 48 bases, in frame from the first base.